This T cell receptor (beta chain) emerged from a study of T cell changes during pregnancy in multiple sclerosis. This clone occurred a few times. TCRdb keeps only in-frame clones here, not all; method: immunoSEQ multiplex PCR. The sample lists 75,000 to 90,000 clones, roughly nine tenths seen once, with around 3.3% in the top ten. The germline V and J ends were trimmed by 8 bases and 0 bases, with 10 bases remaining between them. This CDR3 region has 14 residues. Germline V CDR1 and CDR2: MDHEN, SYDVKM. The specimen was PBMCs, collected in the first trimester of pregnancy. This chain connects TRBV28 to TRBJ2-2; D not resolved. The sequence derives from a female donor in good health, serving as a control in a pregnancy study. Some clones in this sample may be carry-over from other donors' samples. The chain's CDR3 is CASVRHSNTGELFF. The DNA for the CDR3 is TGTGCCAGCGTTAGACACTCGAACACCGGGGAGCTGTTTTTT.